The 6 T cell receptor beta chains given below trace back to one sample, sequenced in a study of human T cells and chemical hapten exposure. Time point described: pre-sensitization, week 0. The treatment was: therapeutic diphenylcyclopropenone sensitization with weekly scalp DPC. TCRdb re-analysed the RACE reads in MiXCR, keeping a single row per CDR3 protein. The sample yields 62,000 or so distinct CDR3 sequences, 9.5% to 13% seen once. The sample in question was whole blood, obtained in connection with sensitization to the hapten diphenylcyclopropenone (DPC). All receptors come from a woman aged 45-59 years with alopecia areata. Some clones in this sample may be carry-over from other donors' samples.

There are many counts of this clonotype. The gene calls are TRBV20-1 and TRBJ2-5; perhaps TRBD2 as D (5 bases). Germline CDR1 DFQATT, CDR2 SNEGSKA (reference sequence). The ends were cut back, 7 bases at V and 2 bases at J, with 14 bases in the middle. The CDR3 runs 13 residues. CDR3 sequence (DNA): TGCAGTGTTGCACGAGGAGGACAAGAGACCCAGTACTTC. It translates to CSVARGGQETQYF.

This chain links TRBV30 with TRBJ2-1; maybe TRBD1 (5 bases). The CDR3 has 13 residues. V shed 1 base and J shed 10 bases, with 14 bases lying between them. The germline V gene encodes CDR1 GTSNPN and CDR2 SVGIG (reference sequence). The CDR3 region is CAWSAIPTGEQFF. CDR3 nucleotide sequence: TGTGCCTGGAGTGCGATTCCAACAGGCGAGCAGTTCTTC.

This clonotype was seen at least ten times. The J gene is TRBJ2-1, the V gene TRBV29-1, with D perhaps TRBD2 (6 bases). Germline CDR1 and CDR2: SQVTM and ANQGSEA. The CDR3 runs 11 residues. With 6 bases removed from V and 10 bases from J, the gap between germline ends came to 13 bases. The CDR3 nucleotides read TGCAGCGTAGGGAGAGGACTAGAGCAGTTCTTC. Its translation: CSVGRGLEQFF.

The table lists this clonotype with a few counts. The chain combines TRBV9 with TRBJ1-1, with D uncertain. With 4 bases removed from V and 4 bases from J, the gap between germline ends came to 17 bases. This CDR3 is 15 amino acids long. CDR1 and CDR2 (germline): SGDLS, YYNGEE. CDR3 nucleotides: TGTGCCAGCAGCCATGCCCGGGGTGTAAGCACTGAAGCTTTCTTT. Residues: CASSHARGVSTEAFF.

This clonotype was recorded many times. The V gene is TRBV7-9, the J gene TRBJ2-2; D possibly matches TRBD1 or TRBD2 (7 bases each). Germline values: CDR1 SEHNR, CDR2 FQNEAQ (reference sequence). This CDR3 comprises 16 residues. V dropped 4 bases and J dropped 5 bases, with 17 bases sitting between them. CDR3 DNA sequence: TGTGCCAGCAGCTCATACAGGGGAGCGGGGACCGGGGAGCTGTTTTTT. Amino acids: CASSSYRGAGTGELFF.

This clonotype was detected ten times or more. The rearrangement links TRBV6-2 or TRBV6-3 to TRBJ2-1; 8 nucleotides line up with TRBD1. The germline CDR1 and CDR2 sequences are MNHEY and SVGEGT. J was trimmed by 9 bases and V by 8 bases; bases with no gene match: 9. The CDR3 is 13 amino acids. CDR3 sequence reads: CASVDREGGEQFF. The CDR3 DNA reads TGTGCCAGCGTGGACAGGGAAGGGGGTGAGCAGTTCTTC.